The subject of this entry is one T cell receptor beta chain. This entry comes from a study of glioma-infiltrating T cells. Looking at the study overall: WHO grade II oligodendrogliomas or astrocytomas, plus non-recurrent WHO grade IV glioblastomas, were sampled.

V was shortened by 6 bases and J by 7 bases, with 19 bases between the two germline ends. CDR1 is SGHVS and CDR2 is FNYEAQ in the germline V gene. CDR3 length equals 15 residues. The iRepertoire nested amplicon-rescue multiplex PCR amplified TCR alpha and beta CDR3s from RNA. From the multiplex PCR reads, TCRdb called clonotypes with MiXCR, one entry per CDR3 protein. Of 300,000 to 450,000 distinct CDR3 sequences in the sample, 35% to 45% were seen once. This chain connects TRBV7-6 to TRBJ2-1; D might be TRBD1 (5 bases). The sample comprised glioma tissue, nonneoplastic brain tissue, or PBMCs (not recorded which). This receptor was obtained from a human donor with low-grade glioma or glioblastoma, undergoing nonglioma brain surgery, or in good health (not recorded which). For the CDR3, the DNA is TGTGCCAGCAGTCCAGCGAGATCCTCAGGGAATGAGCAGTTCTTC. Protein sequence: CASSPARSSGNEQFF. Using reference TRBV7-6 and TRBJ2-1 for the parts outside the CDR3, the full variable domain is GAGVSQSPRYKVTKRGQDVALRCDPISGHVSLYWYRQALGQGPEFLTYFNYEAQQDKSGLPNDRFSAERPEGSISTLTIQRTEQRDSAMYRCASSPARSSGNEQFFGPGTRLTVL.